Presented here are 22 T cell receptor beta chains from one specimen sequenced in a study of T cells after yellow fever vaccination. TCRdb re-called the 5' RACE reads with MiXCR, one entry per CDR3 protein. This table has some 73,000 distinct CDR3 sequences, 7.5% to 9% appearing once. The specimen comprised CD8+ T cells sorted from PBMCs, sampled on the day of the yellow fever booster vaccination. All receptors derive from a young man who received the YFV17D yellow fever vaccine.

This clonotype has only a few counts. The chain recombines TRBV29-1 with TRBJ2-2; 8 bases agree with TRBD1. The CDR3 totals 15 residues. CDR1 is SQVTM, CDR2 ANQGSEA, per germline. V shed 5 bases and J 2 bases; nucleotides not matched to a gene: 7. This chain's CDR3 is CSVNPGTGNTGELFF. The CDR3 DNA is TGCAGCGTTAACCCCGGGACAGGAAACACCGGGGAGCTGTTTTTT.

There are many counts of this clonotype. The CDR3 nucleotides read TGCGCCAGCAGCTTCGCAGGGGGCTACGAGCAGTACTTC. It specifies CASSFAGGYEQYF. The genes are TRBV5-1 and TRBJ2-7, with 7 bases aligning to TRBD1. The germline CDR1 and CDR2 sequences are SGHRS and YFSETQ. Losses at the gene ends were 2 bases for V and 3 bases for J; bases not matched to a gene: 2. The CDR3 spans 13 residues.

This chain uses TRBV7-9 with TRBJ2-3; maybe TRBD1 (6 bases). The CDR3 totals 12 residues. V lost 6 bases and J lost 6, with 10 bases in between. Looked up from germline, CDR1 is SEHNR and CDR2 is FQNEAQ (reference sequence). CDR3 amino acids: CASSPTGDTQYF. The CDR3 DNA is TGTGCCAGCAGTCCTACAGGGGATACGCAGTATTTT.

This clonotype came up a few times. For the CDR3, the DNA is TGTGCCAGCAGTGATTGGTTTAGCGGGGTCCAAGAGACCCAGTACTTC. Its protein is CASSDWFSGVQETQYF. The chain links TRBV6-1 to TRBJ2-5; TRBD2 agrees at 8 bases. The CDR3 loop spans 16 amino acids. CDR1 is MNHNS and CDR2 is SASEGT in the germline V gene. V trimming: 3 bases; J trimming: 1 base; junction bases outside the gene matches: 7.

This clonotype was observed a handful of times. The rearrangement uses TRBV11-2 and TRBJ2-2; 7 bases align to TRBD2. Per the germline V gene, CDR1 is SGHAT and CDR2 is FQNNGV. This CDR3 region has 15 residues. With 7 bases clipped from V and 3 bases from J, the junction kept 8 bases outside the gene matches. CDR3 loop: CASTLLAGDTGELFF. CDR3 nucleotides: TGTGCCAGCACCCTCCTTGCGGGGGACACCGGGGAGCTGTTTTTT.

This clonotype was picked up many times. V is TRBV29-1 and J is TRBJ2-6; D is possibly TRBD2 (6 bases). The CDR3 consists of 14 residues. The V end was cut by 3 bases, the J end by 3 bases, with 9 bases between. CDR1 is SQVTM and CDR2 is ANQGSEA in the germline V gene. The CDR3 reads CSVEEGFGANVLTF. The CDR3 DNA reads as TGCAGCGTTGAGGAGGGCTTTGGGGCCAACGTCCTGACTTTC.

This clonotype occurred a few times. The chain employs TRBV6-5 and TRBJ2-2, with a possible D match to TRBD2 (5 bases). V shed 1 base and J shed 3 bases, with 12 bases lying between them. The CDR3 is made up of 16 amino acids. Germline CDR1 and CDR2: MNHEY and SVGAGI. The CDR3 DNA is TGTGCCAGCAGTTACTTACCGGGGATTGACACCGGGGAGCTGTTTTTT. Translating it yields CASSYLPGIDTGELFF.

This clonotype was recorded a few times. The rearrangement links TRBV20-1 to TRBJ2-7; D perhaps matches TRBD2 (5 bases). V shed 6 bases and J shed 0 bases, with 15 bases lying between them. The CDR3 runs to 14 residues. Germline values: CDR1 DFQATT, CDR2 SNEGSKA (reference sequence). CDR3 protein: CSALVIASSYEQYF. Here the CDR3 DNA reads TGCAGTGCCCTCGTGATAGCGTCCTCCTACGAGCAGTACTTC.

This clonotype was observed a handful of times. This chain joins TRBV9 and TRBJ2-7; 14 bases align to TRBD2. CDR1 and CDR2 (germline): SGDLS, YYNGEE. This CDR3 has 15 amino acids. V was clipped by 0 bases and J by 4 bases; unmatched bases: 0. The chain's CDR3 is CASSVGLAGGYEQYF. DNA for the CDR3: TGTGCCAGCAGCGTAGGACTAGCGGGAGGGTACGAGCAGTACTTC.

There are many counts of this clonotype. V usage is TRBV11-2 and J usage is TRBJ2-3; D is uncertain. Germline loops: CDR1 SGHAT, CDR2 FQNNGV. The CDR3 runs to 12 residues. V was trimmed by 4 bases and J by 4 bases, leaving 6 bases between them. CDR3 nucleotides: TGTGCCAGCAGCTCCCCGCCAGATACGCAGTATTTT. Its translation: CASSSPPDTQYF.

The chain carries TRBV5-6 and TRBJ2-7, with D unresolved. The CDR3 spans 13 residues. CDR1 is SGHDT, CDR2 YYEEEE, per germline. The germline V and J ends were trimmed by 3 bases and 5 bases, with 12 bases remaining between them. For the CDR3, the DNA is TGTGCCAGCAGCTATGGTGGCGGCCACGAGCAGTACTTC. It translates to CASSYGGGHEQYF. The full variable domain, rest sourced from reference TRBV5-6 and TRBJ2-7, is DAGVTQSPTHLIKTRGQQVTLRCSPKSGHDTVSWYQQALGQGPQFIFQYYEEEERQRGNFPDRFSGHQFPNYSSELNVNALLLGDSALYLCASSYGGGHEQYFGPGTRLTVT.

This clonotype showed up just a few times. This sequence joins TRBV4-3 and TRBJ2-7; TRBD1 or TRBD2 may be the D gene (5 bases each). This CDR3 region has 15 residues. Trimming cost V 0 bases and J 4 bases, with 13 bases left between them. Germline V gives CDR1 LGHNA, CDR2 YSLEER. The CDR3 sequence: CASSQDDGGGYEQYF. The DNA for the CDR3 is TGCGCCAGCAGCCAAGATGATGGTGGGGGATACGAGCAGTACTTC.

The CDR3 sequence: CASSGSPEAHSYNEQFF. CDR3 sequence (DNA): TGTGCCAGCAGCGGGTCCCCTGAGGCACACTCCTACAATGAGCAGTTCTTC. The rearrangement links TRBV9 to TRBJ2-1, with D unresolved. The CDR3 spans 17 residues. Trimming removed 3 bases from V and 0 bases from J, with 16 bases in between. CDR1 is SGDLS, CDR2 YYNGEE, per germline.

The chain employs TRBV27 and TRBJ2-5; TRBD1 matches 9 bases. V was clipped by 5 bases and J by 5 bases; unmatched bases: 9. Looked up from germline, CDR1 is MNHEY and CDR2 is SMNVEV (reference sequence). The CDR3 totals 15 residues. This CDR3 reads CASSNRGLSWETQYF. CDR3 nucleotides: TGTGCCAGCAGTAACAGGGGGCTTTCCTGGGAGACCCAGTACTTC.

This clonotype came up a few times. The chain employs TRBV15 and TRBJ2-3; possibly TRBD1 for D (6 bases). The CDR3 covers 16 residues. V was shortened by 8 bases and J by 4 bases, with 22 bases between the two germline ends. The V gene's germline CDR1 is LNHNV and CDR2 YYDKDF (reference sequence). CDR3 sequence (DNA): TGTGCCACCTCGATGGGGGCGGGTGTCGCTCCAGATACGCAGTATTTT. Translated, it gives CATSMGAGVAPDTQYF.

The sample holds many counts of this clonotype. The chain has TRBV7-3 and TRBJ2-5; 7 bases align to TRBD2. Looked up from germline, CDR1 is SGHTA and CDR2 is FQGTGA. V lost 4 bases to trimming and J lost 5 bases; unmatched junction nucleotides: 4. This CDR3 comprises 13 residues. The CDR3 nucleotides read TGTGCCAGCAGCTATGGGGGGGGGGAGACCCAGTACTTC. This codes for CASSYGGGETQYF.

Judged by abundance, this clonotype is medium-sized. The V call is TRBV4-3, the J call TRBJ2-1, with D perhaps given as TRBD1 or TRBD2 (5 bases each). The CDR3 spans 14 residues. Germline V CDR1 and CDR2: LGHNA, YSLEER. Trimming took 1 base from V and 4 from J, leaving 8 bases between them. The CDR3 region is CASSQVGEYNEQFF. CDR3 DNA sequence: TGCGCCAGCAGCCAAGTGGGGGAGTACAATGAGCAGTTCTTC.

V usage is TRBV27 and J usage is TRBJ2-3; D is possibly TRBD2 (6 bases). This CDR3 spans 14 amino acids. Deletions cut 6 bases from V and 4 bases from J, with 14 bases between. Germline CDR1 reads MNHEY; CDR2 reads SMNVEV (reference sequence). This CDR3 reads CASSNMEGPDTQYF. The CDR3 bases are TGTGCCAGCAGCAACATGGAGGGACCAGATACGCAGTATTTT.

There are many counts of this clonotype. The DNA of the CDR3 is TGTGCCAGCAGCTCCGGGACTAGCGTTGAGCAGTTCTTC. This encodes CASSSGTSVEQFF. The chain employs TRBV11-3 and TRBJ2-1, with 10 bases identical to TRBD2. In germline, CDR1 is SGHNT, CDR2 YENEEA. CDR3 length: 13 amino acids. J gave up 9 bases and V 4 bases, and 3 bases lay outside the gene matches.

This clonotype occurred a few times. V is TRBV20-1 and J is TRBJ2-5; D is unclear. V was clipped by 4 bases and J by 5 bases, with 8 bases between them. The CDR3 spans 11 residues. Germline loops: CDR1 DFQATT, CDR2 SNEGSKA (reference sequence). The CDR3 DNA reads TGCAGTGCTAAAAAGATCGAGACCCAGTACTTC. Amino acid sequence: CSAKKIETQYF.

This clonotype has just a few counts. J is TRBJ1-1 and V is TRBV20-1; 8 positions agree with TRBD1. CDR1 is DFQATT, CDR2 SNEGSKA, per germline (reference sequence). The V gene end was trimmed by 6 bases and the J gene end by 3 bases; junction bases not matched to a gene: 15. The CDR3 has 16 amino acids. The CDR3 DNA sequence: TGCAGTGCGCCTGAATGGGGCGACAGGGGAGACACTGAAGCTTTCTTT. This translates into CSAPEWGDRGDTEAFF.

This chain connects TRBV12-3 or TRBV12-4 to TRBJ2-7; no definite D call. The CDR3 is 11 residues long. V dropped 3 bases and J dropped 6 bases, with 6 bases sitting between them. For the CDR3, the DNA is TGTGCCAGCAGTTTGACGCTCGAGCAGTACTTC. This encodes CASSLTLEQYF.